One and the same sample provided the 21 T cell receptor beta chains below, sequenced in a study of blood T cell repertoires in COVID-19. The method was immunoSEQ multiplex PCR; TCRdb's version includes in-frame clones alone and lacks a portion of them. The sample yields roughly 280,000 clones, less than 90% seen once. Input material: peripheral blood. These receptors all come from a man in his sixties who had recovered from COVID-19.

Here the CDR3 DNA reads TGTGCCAGCAGTAGCACTAACCTAGCCAAAAACATTCAGTACTTC. Protein sequence: CASSSTNLAKNIQYF. The genes are TRBV2 and TRBJ2-4; no clear D. V lost 5 bases to trimming and J lost 0 bases, with 11 bases between them. The CDR3 spans 15 residues. Germline lookup yields CDR1 SNHLY and CDR2 FYNNEI. Full variable domain (missing parts from reference TRBV2 and TRBJ2-4): EPEVTQTPSHQVTQMGQEVILRCVPISNHLYFYWYRQILGQKVEFLVSFYNNEISEKSEIFDDQFSVERPDGSNFTLKIRSTKLEDSAMYFCASSSTNLAKNIQYFGAGTRLSVL.

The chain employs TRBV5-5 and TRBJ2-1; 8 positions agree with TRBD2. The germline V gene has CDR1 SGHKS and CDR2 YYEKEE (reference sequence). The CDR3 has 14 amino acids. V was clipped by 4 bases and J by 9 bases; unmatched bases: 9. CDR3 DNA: TGTGCCAGCAGCCCGCCGACTAGCGTAGGTGAGCAGTTCTTC. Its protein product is CASSPPTSVGEQFF.

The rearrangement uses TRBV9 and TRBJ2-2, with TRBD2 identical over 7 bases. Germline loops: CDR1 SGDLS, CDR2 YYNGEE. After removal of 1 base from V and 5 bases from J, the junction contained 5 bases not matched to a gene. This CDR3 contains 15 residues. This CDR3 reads CASSVRTSLTGELFF. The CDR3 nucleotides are TGTGCCAGCAGCGTACGGACTAGTCTGACCGGGGAGCTGTTTTTT.

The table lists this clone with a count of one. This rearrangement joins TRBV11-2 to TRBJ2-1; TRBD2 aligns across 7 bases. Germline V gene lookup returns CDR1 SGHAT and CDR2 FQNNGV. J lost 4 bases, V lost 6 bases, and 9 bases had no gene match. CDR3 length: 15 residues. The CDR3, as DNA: TGTGCCAGCAGTTTGAGCGGGACCCGATACAATGAGCAGTTCTTC. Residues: CASSLSGTRYNEQFF. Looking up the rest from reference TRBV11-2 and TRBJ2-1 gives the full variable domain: EAGVAQSPRYKIIEKRQSVAFWCNPISGHATLYWYQQILGQGPKLLIQFQNNGVVDDSQLPKDRFSAERLKGVDSTLKIQPAKLEDSAVYLCASSLSGTRYNEQFFGPGTRLTVL.

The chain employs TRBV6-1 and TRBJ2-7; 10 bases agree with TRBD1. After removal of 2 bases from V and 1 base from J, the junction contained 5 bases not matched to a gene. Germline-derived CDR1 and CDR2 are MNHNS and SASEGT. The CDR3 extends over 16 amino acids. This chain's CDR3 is CASSESGQGFSYEQYF. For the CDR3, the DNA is TGTGCCAGCAGTGAATCGGGACAGGGGTTTTCCTACGAGCAGTACTTC.

The CDR3 here is CASSFWRRANTGELFF. CDR3 DNA sequence: TGTGCCAGCAGCTTCTGGAGACGCGCGAACACCGGGGAGCTGTTTTTT. The chain combines TRBV7-2 with TRBJ2-2; no firm D call. The CDR3 sequence is 16 residues long. Germline V gives CDR1 SGHTA, CDR2 FQGNSA. The V end was cut by 3 bases, the J end by 0 bases, with 11 bases between.

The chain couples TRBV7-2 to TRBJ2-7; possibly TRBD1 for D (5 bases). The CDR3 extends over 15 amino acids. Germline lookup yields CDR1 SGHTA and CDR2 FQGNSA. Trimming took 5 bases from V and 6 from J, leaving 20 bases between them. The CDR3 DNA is TGTGCCAGCAGCCACTCGGTCCCTCAGGGCTCCGAGCAGTACTTC. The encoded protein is CASSHSVPQGSEQYF. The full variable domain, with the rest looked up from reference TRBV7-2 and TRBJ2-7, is GAGVSQSPSNKVTEKGKDVELRCDPISGHTALYWYRQSLGQGLEFLIYFQGNSAPDKSGLPSDRFSAERTGGSVSTLTIQRTQQEDSAVYLCASSHSVPQGSEQYFGPGTRLTVT.

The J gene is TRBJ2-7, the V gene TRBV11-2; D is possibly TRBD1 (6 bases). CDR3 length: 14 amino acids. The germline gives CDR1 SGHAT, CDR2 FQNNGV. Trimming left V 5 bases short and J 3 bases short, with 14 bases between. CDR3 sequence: CASSVRGRIYEQYF. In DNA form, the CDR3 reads TGTGCCAGCAGCGTCAGGGGTCGGATCTACGAGCAGTACTTC.

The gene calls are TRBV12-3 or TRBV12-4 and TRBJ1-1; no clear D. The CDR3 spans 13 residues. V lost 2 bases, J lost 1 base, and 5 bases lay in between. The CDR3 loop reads CASSLSGNTEAFF. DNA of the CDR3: TGTGCCAGCAGTTTATCAGGGAACACTGAAGCTTTCTTT.

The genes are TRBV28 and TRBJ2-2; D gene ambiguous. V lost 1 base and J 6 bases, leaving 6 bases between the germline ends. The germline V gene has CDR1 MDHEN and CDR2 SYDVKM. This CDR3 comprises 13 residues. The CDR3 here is CASSLSVPGELFF. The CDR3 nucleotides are TGTGCCAGCAGTTTATCCGTTCCCGGGGAGCTGTTTTTT.

CDR3 sequence reads: CASRRGEYGYTF. CDR3 nucleotide sequence: TGTGCCAGTCGGCGGGGGGAATATGGCTACACCTTC. The chain links TRBV19 to TRBJ1-2, with TRBD1 as a possible D gene (5 bases). Germline-derived CDR1 and CDR2 are LNHDA and SQIVND (reference sequence). The CDR3 has 12 residues. V lost 8 bases, J lost 5 bases, and 12 bases lay in between.

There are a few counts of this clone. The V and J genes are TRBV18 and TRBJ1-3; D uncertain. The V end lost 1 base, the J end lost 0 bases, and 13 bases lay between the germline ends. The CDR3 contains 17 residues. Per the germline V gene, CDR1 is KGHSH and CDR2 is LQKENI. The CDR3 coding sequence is TGTGCCAGCTCACCACTCGGTCCCAATAACTCTGGAAACACCATATATTTT. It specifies CASSPLGPNNSGNTIYF.

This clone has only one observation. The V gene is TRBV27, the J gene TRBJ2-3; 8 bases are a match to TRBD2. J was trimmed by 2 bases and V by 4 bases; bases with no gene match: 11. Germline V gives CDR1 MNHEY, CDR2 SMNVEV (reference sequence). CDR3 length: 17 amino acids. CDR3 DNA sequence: TGTGCCAGCAGTTGGGCGAGGGGAGCGGGAGACACAGATACGCAGTATTTT. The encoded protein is CASSWARGAGDTDTQYF.

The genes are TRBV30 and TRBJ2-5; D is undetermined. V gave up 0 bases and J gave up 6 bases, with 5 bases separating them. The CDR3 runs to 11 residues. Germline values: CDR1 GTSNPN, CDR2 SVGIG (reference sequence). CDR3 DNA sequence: TGTGCCTGGAGTGTACAAAAGACCCAGTACTTC. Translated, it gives CAWSVQKTQYF.

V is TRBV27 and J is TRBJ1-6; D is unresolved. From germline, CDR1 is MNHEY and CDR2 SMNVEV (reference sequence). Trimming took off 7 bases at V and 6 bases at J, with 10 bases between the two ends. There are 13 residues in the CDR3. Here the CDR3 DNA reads TGTGCCAGCACGCCCTCTAGTAATTCACCCCTCCACTTT. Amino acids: CASTPSSNSPLHF.

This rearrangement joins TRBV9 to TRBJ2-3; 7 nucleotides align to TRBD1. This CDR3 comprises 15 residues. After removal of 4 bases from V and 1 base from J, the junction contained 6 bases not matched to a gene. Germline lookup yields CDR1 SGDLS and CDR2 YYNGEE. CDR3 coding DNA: TGTGCCAGCAGCTTCCTCGACAGGGGCACAGATACGCAGTATTTT. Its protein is CASSFLDRGTDTQYF.

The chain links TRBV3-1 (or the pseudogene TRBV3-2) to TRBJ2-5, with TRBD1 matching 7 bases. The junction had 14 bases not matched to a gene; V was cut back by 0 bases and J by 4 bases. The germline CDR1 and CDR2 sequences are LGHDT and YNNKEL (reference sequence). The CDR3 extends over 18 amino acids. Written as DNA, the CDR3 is TGTGCCAGCAGCCAAGAACAGGGGACGGCCCCCTGGGTAGAGACCCAGTACTTC. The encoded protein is CASSQEQGTAPWVETQYF.

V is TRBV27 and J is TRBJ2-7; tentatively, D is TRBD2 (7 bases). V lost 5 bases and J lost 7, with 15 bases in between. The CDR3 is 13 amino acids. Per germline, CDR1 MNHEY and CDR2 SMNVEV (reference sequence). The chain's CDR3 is CASSLRGAREQYF. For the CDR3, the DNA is TGTGCCAGCAGTCTCCGGGGGGCGAGGGAGCAGTACTTC.

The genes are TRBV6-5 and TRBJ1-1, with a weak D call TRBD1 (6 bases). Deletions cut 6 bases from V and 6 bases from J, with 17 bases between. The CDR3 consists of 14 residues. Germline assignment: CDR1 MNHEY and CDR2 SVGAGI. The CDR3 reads CASRLTGSRSEAFF. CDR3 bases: TGTGCCAGCAGACTTACAGGGAGCCGGTCTGAAGCTTTCTTT.

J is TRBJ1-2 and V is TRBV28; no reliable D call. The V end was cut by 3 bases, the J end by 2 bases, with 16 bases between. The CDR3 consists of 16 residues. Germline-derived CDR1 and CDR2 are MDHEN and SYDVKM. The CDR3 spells CASSLGSGVWNYGYTF. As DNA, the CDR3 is TGTGCCAGCAGTTTGGGCAGCGGTGTCTGGAACTATGGCTACACCTTC.

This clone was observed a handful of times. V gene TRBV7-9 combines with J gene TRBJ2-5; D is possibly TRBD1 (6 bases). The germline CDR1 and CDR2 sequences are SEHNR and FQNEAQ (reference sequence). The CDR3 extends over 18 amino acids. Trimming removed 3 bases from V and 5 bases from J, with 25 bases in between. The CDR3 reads CASSLRRDTRTVGETQYF. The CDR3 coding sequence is TGTGCCAGCAGCTTGAGACGGGACACACGGACGGTCGGGGAGACCCAGTACTTC.